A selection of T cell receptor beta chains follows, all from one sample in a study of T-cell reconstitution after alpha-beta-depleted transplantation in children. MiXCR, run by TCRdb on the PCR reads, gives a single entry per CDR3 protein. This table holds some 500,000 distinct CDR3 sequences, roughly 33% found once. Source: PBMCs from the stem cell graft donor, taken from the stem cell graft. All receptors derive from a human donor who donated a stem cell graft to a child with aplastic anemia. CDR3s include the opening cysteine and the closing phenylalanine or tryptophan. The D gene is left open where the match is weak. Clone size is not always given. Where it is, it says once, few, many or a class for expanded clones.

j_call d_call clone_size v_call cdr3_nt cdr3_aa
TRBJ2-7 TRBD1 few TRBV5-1 TGCGCCAGCAGCACGGGACAGTCCTCCTACGAGCAGTACTTC CASSTGQSSYEQYF
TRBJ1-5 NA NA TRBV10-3 TGTGCCATCAGTGAGCGCAGGGGAGGCAATCAGCCCCAGCATTTT CAISERRGGNQPQHF
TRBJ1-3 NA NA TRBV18 TGTGCCAGCTCACCAGGGCGGAGTTACTCTGGAAACACCATATATTTT CASSPGRSYSGNTIYF
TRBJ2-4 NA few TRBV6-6 TGTGCCAGCAGCCTAACCCCTGGTGAGGGAACTGCCAAAAACATTCAGTACTTC CASSLTPGEGTAKNIQYF
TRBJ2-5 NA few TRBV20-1 TGCAGTGCTATCGGCCAAGAGACCCAGTACTTC CSAIGQETQYF
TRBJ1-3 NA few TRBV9 TGTGCCAGCAGCGCGCCCCGGGAGGGTGGCACTGGAAACACCATATATTTT CASSAPREGGTGNTIYF
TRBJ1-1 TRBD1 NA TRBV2 TGTGCCAGCAGAGACAGGGGGTTAGGCACTGAAGCTTTCTTT CASRDRGLGTEAFF
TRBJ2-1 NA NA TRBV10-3 TGTGCCATCAGTGTATTAACGTCTGGCCAGAGCTCCTACAATGAGCAGTTCTTC CAISVLTSGQSSYNEQFF
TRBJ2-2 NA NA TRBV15 TGTGCCACCAGCAGGGGGGCGGACGGCACCGGGGAGCTGTTTTTT CATSRGADGTGELFF
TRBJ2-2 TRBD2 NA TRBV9 TGTGCCAGCAGCGCGAGACCCGGGACTAGGACCGGGGAGCTGTTTTTT CASSARPGTRTGELFF
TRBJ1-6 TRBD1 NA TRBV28 TGTGCCAGCAGTTTACCTGGGACAGGGCAGACCCTCCACTTT CASSLPGTGQTLHF
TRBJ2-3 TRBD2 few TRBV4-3 TGCGCCAGCAGCCTGGGACTAGCGGGAGGGCCGTCAGATACGCAGTATTTT CASSLGLAGGPSDTQYF
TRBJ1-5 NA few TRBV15 TGTGCCACCAGCAGATATGACCAGCCCCAGCATTTT CATSRYDQPQHF
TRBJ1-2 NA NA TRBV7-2 TGTGCCAGCAGCTTAATTCGGGAAAACTATGGCTACACCTTC CASSLIRENYGYTF
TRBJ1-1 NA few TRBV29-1 TGCAGCGTTGAAAGCGGGGCGAGCACTGAAGCTTTCTTT CSVESGASTEAFF
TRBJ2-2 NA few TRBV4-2 TGTGCCAGCAGCCAAGATTCGATGGGGAGGGAGCTGTTTTTT CASSQDSMGRELFF
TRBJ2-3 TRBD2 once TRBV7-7 TGTGCCAGCAGCTTAGGAGTTAGCGGGAGTGATACGCAGTATTTT CASSLGVSGSDTQYF
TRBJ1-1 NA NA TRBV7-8 TGTGCCAGCAGCGTCCGAAAGTTGACTGAAGCTTTCTTT CASSVRKLTEAFF
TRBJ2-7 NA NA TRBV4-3 TGCGCCAGCAGCCAAGATATAGGGAGCTCCTACGAGCAGTACTTC CASSQDIGSSYEQYF
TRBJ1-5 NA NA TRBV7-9 TGTGCCAGCAGCTTAGCCCGGGGGGCGAATCAGCCCCAGCATTTT CASSLARGANQPQHF
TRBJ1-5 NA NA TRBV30 TGTGCCTGGAGTGTAGACTCAGGGGTTCAGCCCCAGCATTTT CAWSVDSGVQPQHF
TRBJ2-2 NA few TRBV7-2 TGTGCCAGCAGCTTAGTCCCAGCGACAGTTACCGGGGAGCTGTTTTTT CASSLVPATVTGELFF
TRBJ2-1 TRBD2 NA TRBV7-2 TGTGCCAGCAGCAGGACCGGGACTAGCGGTAACAATGAGCAGTTCTTC CASSRTGTSGNNEQFF
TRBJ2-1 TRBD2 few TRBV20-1 TGCAGTGCCACCCGGGGTCCACTAGCGGGGGGGAATGAGCAGTTCTTC CSATRGPLAGGNEQFF
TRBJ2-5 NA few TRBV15 TGTGCCACCAGCAGAGAACCAGGGCCCCAATGGACCCAGTACTTC CATSREPGPQWTQYF
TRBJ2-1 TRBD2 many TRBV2 TGTGCCAGCAGTGAACGGGGGGAGCGGTACAATGAGCAGTTCTTC CASSERGERYNEQFF
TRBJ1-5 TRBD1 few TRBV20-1 TGCAGTGCCCCGGGGACAGGAGCGTTCAATCAGCCCCAGCATTTT CSAPGTGAFNQPQHF
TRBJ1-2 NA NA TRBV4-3 TGCGCCAGCAGCCAAGAATCCGGCAGTACAAGGAGTGGCTACACCTTC CASSQESGSTRSGYTF
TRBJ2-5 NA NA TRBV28 TGTGCCAGCAGCACCCCTAGCATGGCCCAGTCGACCCAGTACTTC CASSTPSMAQSTQYF
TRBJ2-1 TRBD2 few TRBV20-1 TGCAGTGCCTGGACTAGCGGTTACAATGAGCAGTTCTTC CSAWTSGYNEQFF
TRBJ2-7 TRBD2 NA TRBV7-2 TGTGCCAGCAGCTTACTAGCGGGAGGTGTCACCTACGAGCAGTACTTC CASSLLAGGVTYEQYF
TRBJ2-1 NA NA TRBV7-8 TGTGCCAGCAGCATTGACAGTTTCGAGCAGTTCTTC CASSIDSFEQFF
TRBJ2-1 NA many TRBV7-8 TGTGCCAGCAGCTTAGGGCTCGTCTCCTACAATGAGCAGTTCTTC CASSLGLVSYNEQFF
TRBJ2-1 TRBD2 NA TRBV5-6 TGTGCCAGCAGCTTATGGGGCGGGAGAAGGGATGAGCAGTTCTTC CASSLWGGRRDEQFF
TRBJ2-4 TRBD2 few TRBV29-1 TGCAGCGTTGCCAGCGGGGCGGAAAACATTCAGTACTTC CSVASGAENIQYF
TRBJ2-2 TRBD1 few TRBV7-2 TGTGCCAGCAGCTCCCGGACAGGGGGACCCGGGGAGCTGTTTTTT CASSSRTGGPGELFF
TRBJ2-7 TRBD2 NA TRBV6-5 TGTGCCAGCAGTTACTCCGGGAGTAGCGGGCAACCCTCCTACGAGCAGTACTTC CASSYSGSSGQPSYEQYF
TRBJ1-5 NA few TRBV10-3 TGTGCCATCAGTGAAGACCCCGGGGGCCATGGAGGCAATCAGCCCCAGCATTTT CAISEDPGGHGGNQPQHF
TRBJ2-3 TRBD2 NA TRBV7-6 TGTGCCAGCAGCTTGCAGACTAGCGTGATCACAGATACGCAGTATTTT CASSLQTSVITDTQYF
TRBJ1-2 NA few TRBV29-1 TGCAGCGTTGAAGAGATAGACCCCTATGGCTACACCTTC CSVEEIDPYGYTF
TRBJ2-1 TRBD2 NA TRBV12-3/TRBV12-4 TGTGCCAGCAGTTTCGGCGCGGGAGAATCCCTCTACAATGAGCAGTTCTTC CASSFGAGESLYNEQFF
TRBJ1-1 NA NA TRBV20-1 TGCAGTGCTAGGAGGCAGGAGTTGAACACTGAAGCTTTCTTT CSARRQELNTEAFF
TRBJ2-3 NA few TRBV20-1 TGCAGTGTCGTTAGCCCAGTTGATGGGCAGTATTTT CSVVSPVDGQYF
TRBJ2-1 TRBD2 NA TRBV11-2 TGTGCCAGCAGCCCTACGACTAGCGTCAATGAGCAGTTCTTC CASSPTTSVNEQFF
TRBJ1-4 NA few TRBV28 TGTGCCAGCAACGAGGGGGGGACGGAAAAACTGTTTTTT CASNEGGTEKLFF
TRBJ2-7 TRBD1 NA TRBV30 TGTGCCTGGAGTTCGGACAGGGTTGTTTACGAGCAGTACTTC CAWSSDRVVYEQYF
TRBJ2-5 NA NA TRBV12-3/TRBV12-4 TGTGCCAGTCGCCCTGGGCCACAGTACCAAGAGACCCAGTACTTC CASRPGPQYQETQYF
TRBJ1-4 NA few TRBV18 TGTGCCAGCTCACCGACCCGGCAGGGTGAAAAACTGTTTTTT CASSPTRQGEKLFF
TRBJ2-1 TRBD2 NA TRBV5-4 TGTGCCAGCAGCCCAAGACTAGCGGGAGGGAGAAATGAGCAGTTCTTC CASSPRLAGGRNEQFF
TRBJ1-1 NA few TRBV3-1 TGTGCCAGCAGCCAAGGGGGGGGCGCCTGGGCTTTCTTT CASSQGGGAWAFF
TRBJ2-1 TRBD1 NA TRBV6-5 TGTGCCAGCAGTTACTTGAGGGCAGGGGGCGTCAGGTCCTACAATGAGCAGTTCTTC CASSYLRAGGVRSYNEQFF
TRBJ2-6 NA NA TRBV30 TGTGCCTGGAGTGTCCACGGGGCCCTGGGGGTGACTTTC CAWSVHGALGVTF
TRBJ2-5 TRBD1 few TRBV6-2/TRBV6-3 TGTGGACAGGGTTATCAAGAGACCCAGTACTTC CGQGYQETQYF
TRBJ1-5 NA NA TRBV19 TGTGCCAGTAGTATTCTGACAGATTATCAGCCCCAGCATTTT CASSILTDYQPQHF
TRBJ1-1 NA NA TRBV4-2 TGTGCCAGCAGCCAAGAATCTGAAGCTTTCTTT CASSQESEAFF